The 21 T cell receptor beta chains below were found in one sample sequenced in a study of CD4 T cells in relation to SARS-CoV-2 and coronaviruses. Libraries were prepared by immunoSEQ multiplex PCR; TCRdb keeps only in-frame clonotypes and omits some of them. The sample has about 26,000 clones, 65% to 80% seen once; the top ten hold roughly 13%. These receptors' antigens are unknown. Before the COVID-19 pandemic, during about 2011-2019, CD4+ T cells were taken from unexposed donors. Isolation of CD4+ T cells took place after about eleven days in culture. Sequencing used CD4+ T cells from PBMCs, cultured in vitro. Receptors originate from a human donor in good health.

This rearrangement joins TRBV18 to TRBJ1-1; D is possibly TRBD1 (6 bases). Germline CDR1 KGHSH, CDR2 LQKENI. V lost 2 bases, J lost 7 bases, and 8 bases lay in between. CDR3 size: 12 residues. CDR3 residues: CASSPGDIEAFF. As DNA, the CDR3 is TGTGCCAGCTCACCAGGGGACATTGAAGCTTTCTTT.

This chain joins TRBV6-5 and TRBJ1-1; no firm D call. Deletions cut 6 bases from V and 7 bases from J, with 9 bases between. CDR1 MNHEY and CDR2 SVGAGI come from the germline V gene. CDR3 size: 11 residues. CDR3 DNA: TGTGCCAGCAGCCAGACCTATGAAGCTTTCTTT. It specifies CASSQTYEAFF.

There are a few counts of this clone. The CDR3 DNA reads as TGTGCCAGCAGCTTAACAGGTCTGCATGAGCAGTTCTTC. It specifies CASSLTGLHEQFF. J is TRBJ2-1 and V is TRBV7-9; the D gene is possibly TRBD1 (5 bases). Trimming took 2 bases from V and 8 from J, leaving 10 bases between them. Germline V gene sequence: CDR1 SEHNR, CDR2 FQNEAQ (reference sequence). The CDR3 spans 13 residues.

This chain connects TRBV21-1 to TRBJ2-7; the table's D call, TRBD2, was not checked against the DNA. TRBV21-1 is termed a pseudogene. The CDR3 is 12 amino acids. CDR3 region: CASSHTGYEQYF. CDR3 coding DNA: TGTGCCAGCAGCCACACCGGGTACGAGCAGTACTTC.

V gene TRBV7-9 combines with J gene TRBJ2-5, with 7 bases aligning to TRBD2. CDR3 length: 16 amino acids. J lost 5 bases, V lost 0 bases, and 9 bases had no gene match. The germline gives CDR1 SEHNR, CDR2 FQNEAQ (reference sequence). The CDR3 here is CASSLALGPGRETQYF. CDR3 in DNA: TGTGCCAGCAGCTTAGCGCTGGGCCCCGGGAGGGAGACCCAGTACTTC.

This clone showed up just once. V is TRBV6-5 and J is TRBJ2-4; D is undetermined. The CDR3 is 16 residues long. Germline CDR1 reads MNHEY; CDR2 reads SVGAGI. V was shortened by 2 bases and J by 3 bases, with 14 bases between the two germline ends. CDR3 nucleotides: TGTGCCAGCAGTTACGAAAGGCCAGGCTACAAAAACATTCAGTACTTC. It yields the protein CASSYERPGYKNIQYF.

The chain recombines TRBV27 with TRBJ2-7, with 7 bases identical to TRBD2. V shed 3 bases and J 6 bases; nucleotides not matched to a gene: 11. Germline assignment: CDR1 MNHEY and CDR2 SMNVEV (reference sequence). The CDR3 totals 15 residues. CDR3 sequence: CASSFRGESNGEQYF. CDR3 bases: TGTGCCAGCAGTTTTCGGGGGGAGTCTAATGGCGAGCAGTACTTC.

V gene TRBV27 combines with J gene TRBJ2-3; 7 nucleotides match TRBD2. Germline V gene sequence: CDR1 MNHEY, CDR2 SMNVEV (reference sequence). The V segment lost 6 bases and the J segment 3 bases; nucleotides outside the gene matches: 6. The CDR3 has 14 amino acids. CDR3 DNA sequence: TGTGCCAGCAGGGTAGGCGGGAGAACAGATACGCAGTATTTT. It is translated as CASRVGGRTDTQYF.

The chain is built from TRBV19 and TRBJ2-3; D is perhaps TRBD2 (6 bases). Germline CDR1 reads LNHDA; CDR2 reads SQIVND (reference sequence). With 3 bases removed from V and 6 bases from J, the gap between germline ends came to 13 bases. The CDR3 is 14 residues long. CDR3 in amino acids: CASSMAGGEDTQYF. The CDR3 region has the DNA TGTGCCAGTAGTATGGCCGGGGGAGAGGATACGCAGTATTTT.

V usage is TRBV5-4 and J usage is TRBJ1-6; maybe TRBD1 (5 bases). CDR3 size: 15 residues. The germline V gene encodes CDR1 SGHNT and CDR2 YYREEE (reference sequence). The V and J ends lost 2 bases and 7 bases respectively, with 13 bases between them. The CDR3 DNA sequence: TGTGCCAGCAGCTTAGATCCGGGGCTAAATTCACCCCTCCACTTT. It encodes CASSLDPGLNSPLHF.

The chain employs TRBV18 and TRBJ1-6, with unresolved D. The CDR3 covers 16 residues. Germline assignment: CDR1 KGHSH and CDR2 LQKENI. The V end lost 0 bases, the J end lost 2 bases, and 8 bases lay between the germline ends. This CDR3 reads CASSPPHGPYNSPLHF. The CDR3 DNA is TGTGCCAGCTCACCACCGCATGGGCCCTATAATTCACCCCTCCACTTT.

The genes are TRBV7-2 and TRBJ2-6; 7 bases match TRBD1. The CDR3 extends over 17 amino acids. CDR1 is SGHTA, CDR2 FQGNSA, per germline. The V segment lost 1 base and the J segment 2 bases; nucleotides outside the gene matches: 5. For the CDR3, the DNA is TGTGCCAGCAGCTTAGTGGCCACAGGGGCTGGGGCCAACGTCCTGACTTTC. It codes for CASSLVATGAGANVLTF.

This rearrangement joins TRBV11-2 to TRBJ1-6, with D perhaps matching TRBD1 (5 bases). Germline V gives CDR1 SGHAT, CDR2 FQNNGV. Trimming took 0 bases from V and 11 from J, leaving 14 bases between them. The CDR3 is 15 amino acids. This chain's CDR3 is CASSLEVGGVTPLHF. Here the CDR3 DNA reads TGTGCCAGCAGCTTAGAGGTCGGGGGAGTGACACCCCTCCACTTT.

The chain employs TRBV5-1 and TRBJ2-3; D is unclear. Trimming removed 7 bases from V and 2 bases from J, with 14 bases in between. This CDR3 spans 14 amino acids. CDR1 and CDR2 from the germline V gene are SGHRS and YFSETQ. CDR3 amino acids: CASSGSLHTDTQYF. The CDR3 DNA reads TGCGCCAGCTCTGGGTCCCTTCACACAGATACGCAGTATTTT.

The J gene is TRBJ2-5, the V gene TRBV5-1; maybe TRBD1 (5 bases). Germline V CDR1 and CDR2: SGHRS, YFSETQ. Trimming left V 0 bases short and J 7 bases short, with 16 bases between. The CDR3 is 15 amino acids. The CDR3 loop is CASSLESGREATQYF. The CDR3 DNA follows: TGCGCCAGCAGCTTGGAGTCGGGCAGGGAAGCGACCCAGTACTTC.

This clone was observed a handful of times. The rearrangement uses TRBV19 and TRBJ2-2; tentatively, D is TRBD2 (6 bases). Germline-derived CDR1 and CDR2 are LNHDA and SQIVND (reference sequence). This CDR3 has 15 residues. Trimming stripped 0 bases from V and 5 bases from J, with 10 bases between. The CDR3 sequence is CASSIDRGSTGELFF. In nucleotides, the CDR3 is TGTGCCAGTAGTATAGATCGGGGGTCGACCGGGGAGCTGTTTTTT.

This clone was recorded a few times. V gene TRBV6-6 combines with J gene TRBJ2-7; 8 bases agree with TRBD2. This CDR3 is built from 15 residues. Trimming at V came to 0 bases and at J to 2 bases, leaving 3 bases not matched to a gene. Germline CDR1 reads MNHNY; CDR2 reads SVGAGI (reference sequence). In DNA, the CDR3 is TGTGCCAGCAGTTACTCCGCGGGAGGCGCCTACGAGCAGTACTTC. It translates to CASSYSAGGAYEQYF.

This chain connects TRBV5-6 to TRBJ1-2; D unresolved. V was cut by 4 bases and J by 8 bases, with 12 bases left in between. Germline CDR1 is SGHDT and CDR2 is YYEEEE. CDR3 length: 12 residues. Here the CDR3 reads CASSPRREGYTF. The CDR3 DNA is TGTGCCAGCAGCCCCCGCCGGGAGGGCTACACCTTC. The entire variable domain, with the rest obtained from reference TRBV5-6 and TRBJ1-2, is as follows: DAGVTQSPTHLIKTRGQQVTLRCSPKSGHDTVSWYQQALGQGPQFIFQYYEEEERQRGNFPDRFSGHQFPNYSSELNVNALLLGDSALYLCASSPRREGYTFGSGTRLTVV.

The chain links TRBV4-1 to TRBJ2-1; no clear D. There are 14 residues in the CDR3. V was cut by 2 bases and J by 8 bases, with 13 bases left in between. Germline values: CDR1 MGHRA, CDR2 YSYEKL. The CDR3 loop is CASSQPHSFHEQFF. CDR3 DNA: TGCGCCAGCAGCCAACCCCACAGCTTCCATGAGCAGTTCTTC.

This clone was picked up a small number of times. This chain links TRBV4-2 with TRBJ1-4; D might be TRBD1 (5 bases). This CDR3 is built from 14 residues. The V and J ends lost 0 bases and 7 bases respectively, with 9 bases between them. Germline V gives CDR1 LGHNA, CDR2 YNFKEQ. The CDR3 is CASSQDGGTEKLFF. The CDR3 coding sequence is TGTGCCAGCAGCCAAGATGGCGGGACTGAAAAACTGTTTTTT.

The V call is TRBV29-1, the J call TRBJ1-1; maybe TRBD1 (5 bases). The length of the CDR3 is 13 residues. Trimming removed 7 bases at V and 1 base at J, with 13 bases between. Germline CDR1 SQVTM, CDR2 ANQGSEA. The CDR3 spells CSAGGGPNTEAFF. The CDR3, as DNA: TGCAGCGCCGGGGGAGGGCCGAACACTGAAGCTTTCTTT.